This passage covers 28 T cell receptor beta chains from one sample sequenced in a study of T cells in Graves' hyperthyroidism and ophthalmopathy. TCR beta CDR3 regions were amplified from RNA transcripts. First-round RT-PCR of the TCR CDR3 relied on the HTBI primer set. MiXCR was run by TCRdb on the multiplex PCR reads, yielding one entry per CDR3 protein. The sample consists of hundreds of thousands of distinct CDR3 sequences, over 35% of them appearing once. Sequenced sample: blood. These receptors came from a man younger than 35 with Graves' hyperthyroidism.

This clonotype was found many times. The rearrangement joins TRBV12-3 or TRBV12-4 to TRBJ2-7, with D maybe TRBD2 (6 bases). V lost 8 bases to trimming and J lost 3 bases, with 17 bases between them. This CDR3 spans 14 amino acids. CDR3 in amino acids: CASSLRHGSYEQYF. The CDR3 DNA reads as TGTGCCAGCTCCCTCCGGCACGGGAGCTACGAGCAGTACTTC.

The rearrangement uses TRBV6-5 and TRBJ2-2; no clear D gene. Germline V lookup: CDR1 MNHEY, CDR2 SVGAGI. V was pared by 0 bases and J by 6 bases, with 5 bases between. There are 13 residues in the CDR3. This CDR3 is CASSYSAPGELFF. CDR3 bases: TGTGCCAGCAGTTACTCGGCCCCCGGGGAGCTGTTTTTT.

This CDR3 reads CASSLEYSPTHQETQYF. The CDR3 nucleotides read TGCGCCAGCAGCTTGGAATATAGCCCTACCCACCAAGAGACCCAGTACTTC. This sequence joins TRBV5-1 and TRBJ2-5; D is uncertain. This CDR3 has 17 amino acids. With 0 bases removed from V and 0 bases from J, the gap between germline ends came to 15 bases. Germline assignment: CDR1 SGHRS and CDR2 YFSETQ.

This clonotype appeared a few times. The chain recombines TRBV6-5 with TRBJ2-5, with TRBD1 matching 10 bases. With 5 bases clipped from V and 4 bases from J, the junction kept 4 bases outside the gene matches. Per germline, CDR1 MNHEY and CDR2 SVGAGI. This CDR3 is built from 14 residues. The CDR3 region is CASSGQGEGETQYF. DNA of the CDR3: TGTGCCAGCAGTGGACAGGGGGAGGGAGAGACCCAGTACTTC.

This chain uses TRBV20-1 with TRBJ1-1; D is undetermined. CDR1 DFQATT and CDR2 SNEGSKA come from the germline V gene (reference sequence). V lost 0 bases, J lost 11 bases, and 7 bases lay in between. The CDR3 consists of 10 residues. The CDR3 nucleotides read TGCAGTGCTAGAGAACTAGCGGCTTTCTTT. Protein: CSARELAAFF.

The chain employs TRBV19 and TRBJ2-2; D is ambiguous. CDR3 length equals 11 residues. The germline V gene encodes CDR1 LNHDA and CDR2 SQIVND (reference sequence). The V end lost 6 bases, the J end lost 6 bases, and 5 bases lay between the germline ends. CDR3 coding DNA: TGTGCCAGTAGACCCCCCGGGGAGCTGTTTTTT. It yields the protein CASRPPGELFF.

This clonotype was counted a few times. This chain's CDR3 is CASSVTGLGETQYF. In nucleotides, the CDR3 is TGTGCCAGCAGCGTAACGGGTCTAGGAGAGACCCAGTACTTC. The chain recombines TRBV9 with TRBJ2-5, with D unresolved. V dropped 1 base and J dropped 4 bases, with 11 bases sitting between them. The germline V gene encodes CDR1 SGDLS and CDR2 YYNGEE. This CDR3 region has 14 residues.

A few counts support this clonotype. The genes are TRBV12-3 or TRBV12-4 and TRBJ2-7; tentatively, D is TRBD2 (6 bases). V gave up 5 bases and J gave up 5 bases, with 13 bases separating them. This CDR3 has 13 residues. CDR3 in DNA: TGTGCCAGCAGTCCTCACGTAGCGGACGAGCAGTACTTC. This encodes CASSPHVADEQYF.

This clonotype was observed a single time. This CDR3 reads CASSSGGQGIYNEKLFF. In nucleotides, the CDR3 is TGCGCCAGCAGCTCCGGAGGACAGGGGATTTATAATGAAAAACTGTTTTTT. The V and J genes are TRBV5-1 and TRBJ1-4, with 9 nucleotides matching TRBD1. The V gene's germline CDR1 is SGHRS and CDR2 YFSETQ. The CDR3 loop spans 17 amino acids. The J segment lost 4 bases and the V segment lost 3 bases, leaving 10 bases of the junction unmatched. Full variable domain (outside the CDR3, taken from reference TRBV5-1 and TRBJ1-4): KAGVTQTPRYLIKTRGQQVTLSCSPISGHRSVSWYQQTPGQGLQFLFEYFSETQRNKGNFPGRFSGRQFSNSRSEMNVSTLELGDSALYLCASSSGGQGIYNEKLFFGSGTQLSVL.

In this sample, this clonotype turned up a few times. The chain is built from TRBV10-3 and TRBJ1-3; D gene ambiguous. V gave up 10 bases and J gave up 7 bases, with 8 bases separating them. CDR1 and CDR2 (germline): ENHRY, SYGVKD. The CDR3 has 10 amino acids. CDR3 in amino acids: CATRGNTIYF. CDR3 nucleotides: TGTGCCACCAGAGGGAACACCATATATTTT.

J is TRBJ1-2 and V is TRBV9; TRBD1 agrees at 9 bases. Germline V gene sequence: CDR1 SGDLS, CDR2 YYNGEE. Trimming removed 3 bases from V and 2 bases from J; junction bases left unmatched: 8. CDR3 length: 16 residues. This CDR3 reads CASSDPSGTGNYGYTF. The DNA for the CDR3 is TGTGCCAGCAGCGATCCGTCCGGGACAGGGAACTATGGCTACACCTTC.

This clonotype was observed many times. The genes are TRBV29-1 and TRBJ1-1; D not resolved. V was cut by 0 bases and J by 10 bases, with 9 bases left in between. CDR1 is SQVTM, CDR2 ANQGSEA, per germline. The CDR3 runs to 11 residues. CDR3 DNA: TGCAGCGTTGAAGATCGGGATCGAGCTTTCTTT. Translation gives CSVEDRDRAFF.

This rearrangement joins TRBV29-1 to TRBJ1-3, with D hard to call. The CDR3 runs to 13 residues. V was clipped by 4 bases and J by 4 bases, with 11 bases between them. CDR1 is SQVTM and CDR2 is ANQGSEA in the germline V gene. The CDR3 DNA sequence: TGCAGCGTTGCGGCGGCGGGCGGAAACACCATATATTTT. As protein: CSVAAAGGNTIYF.

This clonotype was seen a single time. Given a much more abundant clone one base away, this may be a read error. V and J are TRBV10-3 and TRBJ2-7, with D unclear. V was shortened by 2 bases and J by 1 base, with 15 bases between the two germline ends. Germline V lookup: CDR1 ENHRY, CDR2 SYGVKD. CDR3 length: 16 amino acids. The CDR3, as DNA: TGTGCCATCAGTGAGAGAGTAGCAGCTATTTCCTACGAGCAGTACTTC. It translates to CAISERVAAISYEQYF.

This clonotype was found many times. This rearrangement joins TRBV19 to TRBJ1-6; D may be TRBD1 (6 bases). V lost 4 bases and J lost 7, with 11 bases in between. This CDR3 contains 14 residues. The germline gives CDR1 LNHDA, CDR2 SQIVND (reference sequence). CDR3 amino acids: CASSNRDTNSPLHF. The CDR3 coding sequence is TGTGCCAGTAGTAACCGGGACACCAATTCACCCCTCCACTTT.

The rearrangement joins TRBV7-9 to TRBJ2-7, with 7 positions matching TRBD1. J lost 6 bases, V lost 5 bases, and 10 bases had no gene match. Germline V CDR1 and CDR2: SEHNR, FQNEAQ (reference sequence). CDR3 length: 14 residues. The CDR3 protein is CASSPPRQGSEQYF. As DNA, the CDR3 is TGTGCCAGCAGCCCACCCCGACAGGGCTCCGAGCAGTACTTC.

This clonotype was detected many times. The chain couples TRBV24-1 to TRBJ2-5; D may correspond to TRBD1 or TRBD2 (5 bases each). The CDR3 covers 15 residues. CDR1 is KGHDR, CDR2 SFDVKD, per germline. The V gene lost 4 bases and the J gene lost 1 base, with 12 bases spanning the gap. The CDR3 loop is CATSDSDGTQETQYF. The CDR3 nucleotides read TGTGCCACCAGTGACTCAGACGGGACCCAAGAGACCCAGTACTTC.

This clonotype was detected only a few times. This chain connects TRBV5-1 to TRBJ2-7; D is undetermined. CDR1 and CDR2 from the germline V gene are SGHRS and YFSETQ. V lost 6 bases and J lost 6, with 1 base in between. The CDR3 consists of 8 residues. The CDR3 reads CASTEQYF. The CDR3 bases are TGCGCCAGCACCGAGCAGTACTTC.

This clonotype was counted at least ten times. J is TRBJ2-5 and V is TRBV7-8, with a tentative D call TRBD2 (6 bases). There are 15 residues in the CDR3. V lost 3 bases, J lost 3 bases, and 14 bases lay in between. Germline V gives CDR1 SGHVS, CDR2 FQNEAQ. CDR3 amino acids: CASSLRSWGEETQYF. CDR3 in DNA: TGTGCCAGCAGCTTGCGGAGTTGGGGGGAAGAGACCCAGTACTTC.

The chain combines TRBV6-1 with TRBJ1-1; D possibly corresponds to TRBD1 (6 bases). Germline values: CDR1 MNHNS, CDR2 SASEGT. The CDR3 sequence is 16 residues long. The germline V and J ends were trimmed by 2 bases and 0 bases, with 13 bases remaining between them. CDR3 residues: CASSELRGAMNTEAFF. As DNA, the CDR3 is TGTGCCAGCAGTGAACTTCGGGGGGCCATGAACACTGAAGCTTTCTTT.

CDR3 in amino acids: CASSPGTALNEKLFF. CDR3 bases: TGTGCCAGCAGCCCGGGGACAGCTCTTAATGAAAAACTGTTTTTT. This sequence joins TRBV11-2 and TRBJ1-4; 7 nucleotides agree with TRBD1. The junction had 7 bases not matched to a gene; V was cut back by 5 bases and J by 4 bases. CDR3 size: 15 residues. Germline V lookup: CDR1 SGHAT, CDR2 FQNNGV.

The rearrangement joins TRBV9 to TRBJ2-7; D gene ambiguous. The V and J ends lost 0 bases and 1 base respectively, with 11 bases between them. Per the germline V gene, CDR1 is SGDLS and CDR2 is YYNGEE. CDR3 length equals 15 residues. The CDR3 region is CASSVGVGVSYEQYF. DNA for the CDR3: TGTGCCAGCAGCGTAGGGGTCGGAGTTTCCTACGAGCAGTACTTC.

The V gene is TRBV15, the J gene TRBJ1-1; D unresolved. This CDR3 is 16 amino acids long. V was pared by 1 base and J by 0 bases, with 12 bases between. Germline CDR1 is LNHNV and CDR2 is YYDKDF (reference sequence). CDR3 region: CATSRGTEGMNTEAFF. For the CDR3, the DNA is TGTGCCACCAGCAGAGGGACGGAAGGTATGAACACTGAAGCTTTCTTT. Complete variable domain (other parts from reference TRBV15 and TRBJ1-1): DAMVIQNPRYQVTQFGKPVTLSCSQTLNHNVMYWYQQKSSQAPKLLFHYYDKDFNNEADTPDNFQSRRPNTSFCFLDIRSPGLGDTAMYLCATSRGTEGMNTEAFFGQGTRLTVV.

The chain recombines TRBV7-9 with TRBJ1-4, with 9 bases identical to TRBD1. This CDR3 is built from 16 residues. Looked up from germline, CDR1 is SEHNR and CDR2 is FQNEAQ (reference sequence). Losses at the gene ends were 5 bases for V and 7 bases for J; bases not matched to a gene: 11. The CDR3 bases are TGTGCCAGCAGCCGTACGGACAGGGGATTGGGTGAAAAACTGTTTTTT. It specifies CASSRTDRGLGEKLFF.

This clonotype appeared many times. This chain links TRBV9 with TRBJ1-6; TRBD1 is a possible D gene (6 bases). Trimming stripped 4 bases from V and 14 bases from J, with 22 bases between. The CDR3 loop spans 15 amino acids. Germline V CDR1 and CDR2: SGDLS, YYNGEE. The CDR3 nucleotides read TGTGCCAGCAGCTCCCGGACAGACGCCCGGGGGTCCCTCCACTTT. Amino acids: CASSSRTDARGSLHF.

The chain recombines TRBV14 with TRBJ2-7, with a weak D call TRBD2 (6 bases). CDR3 size: 15 residues. Germline-derived CDR1 and CDR2 are SGHDN and FVKESK. Trimming took off 0 bases at V and 3 bases at J, with 12 bases between the two ends. The CDR3: CASSQEGLASYEQYF. The DNA for the CDR3 is TGTGCCAGCAGCCAAGAAGGGCTAGCGAGCTACGAGCAGTACTTC.

A few counts support this clonotype. The chain uses TRBV6-5 and TRBJ2-5; tentative D call: TRBD2 (7 bases). This CDR3 has 16 residues. In germline, CDR1 is MNHEY, CDR2 SVGAGI. The V gene lost 0 bases and the J gene lost 5 bases, with 16 bases spanning the gap. The CDR3 here is CASSYSRTSQGETQYF. DNA of the CDR3: TGTGCCAGCAGTTACTCGAGGACTAGTCAGGGGGAGACCCAGTACTTC.

J is TRBJ1-2 and V is TRBV2, with 9 bases aligning to TRBD1. The CDR3 loop spans 13 amino acids. V was clipped by 4 bases and J by 8 bases; unmatched bases: 5. CDR1 and CDR2 from the germline V gene are SNHLY and FYNNEI. CDR3 region: CASSATGTGGYTF. In DNA, the CDR3 is TGTGCCAGCAGTGCTACCGGGACAGGGGGCTACACCTTC.